The 7 T cell receptor beta chains given below trace back to one sample, sequenced in a study of beta chain features in type 1 diabetes. Expressed TCRB transcripts were sequenced after all isolated RNA was converted to cDNA. The method was immunoSEQ multiplex PCR; TCRdb's version includes in-frame clones alone and lacks a portion of them. The top ten clones hold 0.053% of a sample with nearly 250,000 clones, around 68% of them seen once. Sequenced sample: naive CD4+ T cells from blood. These TCRs come from a man aged 30 to 39 in good health.

CDR3 nucleotides: TGTGCCAGCAGCCAATTGGGGAAGGCTTCACCCCTCCACTTT. As protein: CASSQLGKASPLHF. V gene TRBV4-2 combines with J gene TRBJ1-6; D remains unclear. CDR3 size: 14 residues. The germline CDR1 and CDR2 sequences are LGHNA and YNFKEQ. Trimming left V 2 bases short and J 9 bases short, with 11 bases between.

V gene TRBV29-1 combines with J gene TRBJ2-5, with 7 bases aligning to TRBD2. Germline CDR1 is SQVTM and CDR2 is ANQGSEA. The ends lost 7 bases at V and 2 bases at J; junction bases unmatched: 4. The CDR3 extends over 12 amino acids. The CDR3 DNA is TGCAGCGGGGAGGGGCAACAAGAGACCCAGTACTTC. This sequence encodes CSGEGQQETQYF.

The chain carries TRBV10-3 and TRBJ2-3; D uncertain. CDR1 is ENHRY, CDR2 SYGVKD, per germline. This CDR3 spans 14 amino acids. V was trimmed by 2 bases and J by 2 bases, leaving 8 bases between them. For the CDR3, the DNA is TGTGCCATCAGTGAGGGCTTAAACACAGATACGCAGTATTTT. The encoded protein is CAISEGLNTDTQYF.

The chain has TRBV15 and TRBJ2-4; 7 bases are shared with TRBD1. Germline-derived CDR1 and CDR2 are LNHNV and YYDKDF (reference sequence). This CDR3 is 17 amino acids long. The V segment lost 3 bases and the J segment 0 bases; nucleotides outside the gene matches: 8. This CDR3 reads CATSSVPGQLAKNIQYF. In nucleotides, the CDR3 is TGTGCCACCAGCAGCGTTCCGGGACAGTTAGCCAAAAACATTCAGTACTTC.

This sequence joins TRBV7-6 and TRBJ2-7, with 8 bases aligning to TRBD1. J lost 2 bases, V lost 5 bases, and 2 bases had no gene match. The length of the CDR3 is 13 residues. The V gene's germline CDR1 is SGHVS and CDR2 FNYEAQ. CDR3 amino acids: CASSRTGPYEQYF. In nucleotides, the CDR3 is TGTGCCAGCAGCAGGACAGGGCCCTACGAGCAGTACTTC.

This clone has only one observation. The chain is built from TRBV18 and TRBJ2-5; the D gene could be TRBD1 or TRBD2 (5 bases each). The germline CDR1 and CDR2 sequences are KGHSH and LQKENI. V shed 6 bases and J shed 3 bases, with 11 bases lying between them. CDR3 length equals 13 residues. As DNA, the CDR3 is TGTGCCAGCTCCCCCGGGACGAAAGAGACCCAGTACTTC. This sequence encodes CASSPGTKETQYF.

The rearrangement joins TRBV30 to TRBJ2-3, with TRBD2 matching over 11 bases. Germline CDR1 and CDR2: GTSNPN and SVGIG (reference sequence). The CDR3 is 15 residues long. Trimming took 1 base from V and 5 from J; bases not matched to a gene: 5. CDR3 residues: CAWSALAGEVDTQYF. CDR3 DNA: TGTGCCTGGAGTGCACTAGCGGGAGAGGTAGATACGCAGTATTTT.